The text below deals with one TCR beta chain. The data belong to a study of blood T cell repertoires in COVID-19. Clinical histories supplied by participants themselves formed the basis of cohort assignment. Participants classified as exposed had met a COVID-19 case within 2 weeks before study entry. Libraries were prepared by immunoSEQ multiplex PCR; TCRdb keeps only in-frame clonotypes and omits some of them. The data contain about 260,000 clones, approximately 90% of them singletons. The ends were cut back, 2 bases at V and 2 bases at J, with 10 bases in the middle. The germline V gene has CDR1 SNHLY and CDR2 FYNNEI. This CDR3 contains 15 residues.

The source is a man aged 35-49 years who had been exposed to COVID-19. The specimen sequenced was PBMCs or T cells enriched from blood (not recorded which). The chain combines TRBV2 with TRBJ1-3; weak D call: TRBD1 (5 bases). The CDR3 nucleotides are TGTGCCAGCAGTGAAAATACCAGGGCTGGAAACACCATATATTTT. It codes for CASSENTRAGNTIYF.